This paragraph reports one T cell receptor (beta chain). Its antigen is unknown. The record originates from a study of OX40 agonist ivuxolimab in advanced cancers. General study points: At doses 0.1 to 3.0 mg/kg, CD4+ and CD8+ clones expanded.

Using immunoSEQ multiplex PCR, the repertoire was profiled, and TCRdb retains in-frame clones only, with some absent. Of roughly 79,000 clones in the sample, around 92% are singletons; the top ten hold 0.53%. Germline assignment: CDR1 MNHEY and CDR2 SMNVEV (reference sequence). The V and J ends lost 5 bases and 6 bases respectively, with 14 bases between them. The CDR3 loop spans 14 amino acids. The receptor's source is an adult with an advanced solid tumor such as melanoma, head and neck, liver or kidney cancer. This chain connects TRBV27 to TRBJ1-5; no firm D call. The specimen comprised CD4+ or CD8+ T cells sorted from blood, sampled in a trial of the OX40 agonist ivuxolimab. CDR3 bases: TGTGCCAGCAGTAAATTTGGGGAGGGTCAGCCCCAGCATTTT. This gives the protein CASSKFGEGQPQHF.